Detailed here is one TCR beta chain. Uncontrolled infection, other autoimmune disease, pregnancy or lactation barred patients from enrollment. These data come from a study of T cells in Graves' hyperthyroidism and ophthalmopathy. Researchers amplified the TCR beta CDR3 regions from RNA transcripts. When the TCR CDR3 underwent first-round RT-PCR, the HTBI primer set was used. TCRdb recomputed calls from the multiplex PCR reads with MiXCR, one row per CDR3 protein. The sample includes 750,000 to 900,000 distinct CDR3 sequences, 38% of them seen just once. This CDR3 is 16 amino acids long. V lost 8 bases, J lost 3 bases, and 9 bases stayed unmatched. Per the germline V gene, CDR1 is SEHNR and CDR2 is FQNEAQ (reference sequence).

Sequenced material: blood. The TCR originated in a man aged 18 to 29 with Graves' hyperthyroidism. This chain links TRBV7-9 with TRBJ2-2; TRBD1 agrees at 10 bases. CDR3 amino acids: CASLWWGQGHTGELFF. CDR3 coding DNA: TGTGCCAGCCTTTGGTGGGGACAGGGGCACACCGGGGAGCTGTTTTTT.